The 20 T cell receptor beta chains in this list originate from one sample, sequenced in a study of blood T cell repertoires in COVID-19. Generated by immunoSEQ multiplex PCR, the TCRdb table keeps only in-frame clones and is missing some. In the table there are approximately 250,000 clones, 80% to 90% of which are singletons. The sequenced sample consisted of PBMCs or T cells enriched from blood (not recorded which). These receptors came from a woman aged 25 to 39 with acute COVID-19.

The chain carries TRBV7-6 and TRBJ1-6; D perhaps matches TRBD1 (6 bases). The CDR3 length is 15 residues. The V end was cut by 5 bases, the J end by 7 bases, with 15 bases between. CDR1 SGHVS and CDR2 FNYEAQ come from the germline V gene. The CDR3 DNA sequence: TGTGCCAGCAGCGGGACAATGTCGCAGAATTCACCCCTCCACTTT. Residues: CASSGTMSQNSPLHF.

In this sample, this clone turned up once. This rearrangement joins TRBV7-6 to TRBJ1-4; D not resolved. Trimming cost V 0 bases and J 2 bases, with 7 bases left between them. CDR1 is SGHVS and CDR2 is FNYEAQ in the germline V gene. This CDR3 is built from 15 residues. CDR3 protein: CASSLAPETNEKLFF. CDR3 coding DNA: TGTGCCAGCAGCTTAGCCCCGGAGACTAATGAAAAACTGTTTTTT. Supplemented by reference TRBV7-6 and TRBJ1-4, the full variable domain reads GAGVSQSPRYKVTKRGQDVALRCDPISGHVSLYWYRQALGQGPEFLTYFNYEAQQDKSGLPNDRFSAERPEGSISTLTIQRTEQRDSAMYRCASSLAPETNEKLFFGSGTQLSVL.

The chain has TRBV4-3 and TRBJ1-2, with TRBD1 matching 8 bases. The V gene end was trimmed by 1 base and the J gene end by 5 bases; junction bases not matched to a gene: 9. CDR1 and CDR2 from the germline V gene are LGHNA and YSLEER. The CDR3 has 16 amino acids. CDR3 sequence reads: CASSQVSLQGDYGYTF. CDR3 sequence (DNA): TGCGCCAGCAGCCAAGTTTCGTTACAGGGGGATTATGGCTACACCTTC.

V is TRBV11-2 and J is TRBJ2-3; the match to TRBD2 covers 14 bases. The germline V gene has CDR1 SGHAT and CDR2 FQNNGV. This CDR3 has 18 amino acids. The V gene end was trimmed by 4 bases and the J gene end by 4 bases; junction bases not matched to a gene: 10. CDR3 region: CASSSQPPGLAGADTQYF. In nucleotides, the CDR3 is TGTGCCAGCAGCTCTCAACCTCCGGGACTAGCGGGAGCAGATACGCAGTATTTT.

This clone was seen only once. This chain joins TRBV18 and TRBJ2-4; D perhaps matches TRBD2 (6 bases). Germline V gene data show CDR1 as KGHSH and CDR2 as LQKENI. Deletions cut 0 bases from V and 0 bases from J, with 12 bases between. The CDR3 spans 17 residues. The CDR3 coding sequence is TGTGCCAGCTCACCACCGGTAGGAGGGGTAGCCAAAAACATTCAGTACTTC. Amino acids: CASSPPVGGVAKNIQYF.

The sample holds one count of this clone. This chain links TRBV3-1 (or the pseudogene TRBV3-2) with TRBJ2-2; 8 bases match TRBD1. The CDR3 has 14 residues. V was clipped by 6 bases and J by 1 base; unmatched bases: 1. CDR1 LGHDT and CDR2 YNNKEL come from the germline V gene (reference sequence). The DNA of the CDR3 is TGTGCCAGCAGTGGGACAGGGAACACCGGGGAGCTGTTTTTT. Its protein is CASSGTGNTGELFF.

V usage is TRBV19 and J usage is TRBJ2-1; 10 bases align to TRBD1. This CDR3 comprises 15 residues. Germline CDR1 is LNHDA and CDR2 is SQIVND (reference sequence). J was trimmed by 7 bases and V by 4 bases; bases with no gene match: 7. CDR3 in amino acids: CASSTTGTGVNEQFF. In DNA form, the CDR3 reads TGTGCCAGTAGTACAACCGGGACAGGGGTGAATGAGCAGTTCTTC. Together with reference TRBV19 and TRBJ2-1, the CDR3 gives the full variable domain: DGGITQSPKYLFRKEGQNVTLSCEQNLNHDAMYWYRQDPGQGLRLIYYSQIVNDFQKGDIAEGYSVSREKKESFPLTVTSAQKNPTAFYLCASSTTGTGVNEQFFGPGTRLTVL.

CDR3 coding DNA: TGTGCCAGCTCACCGTCGCGGGACTCTGGGGCCAACGTCCTGACTTTC. This codes for CASSPSRDSGANVLTF. The gene calls are TRBV18 and TRBJ2-6, with D possibly matching TRBD2 (6 bases). Germline CDR1 reads KGHSH; CDR2 reads LQKENI. The CDR3 is made up of 16 amino acids. V was shortened by 3 bases and J by 0 bases, with 9 bases between the two germline ends.

The chain recombines TRBV9 with TRBJ2-3, with 7 bases aligning to TRBD1. J gave up 0 bases and V 0 bases, and 1 base lay outside the gene matches. Germline loops: CDR1 SGDLS, CDR2 YYNGEE. This CDR3 is 15 amino acids long. The CDR3 sequence is CASSVAGGSTDTQYF. In DNA form, the CDR3 reads TGTGCCAGCAGCGTAGCAGGGGGAAGCACAGATACGCAGTATTTT.

This chain joins TRBV3-1 (or the pseudogene TRBV3-2) and TRBJ2-2; a weak D match, TRBD2 (6 bases). V was shortened by 1 base and J by 2 bases, with 14 bases between the two germline ends. CDR1 and CDR2 from the germline V gene are LGHDT and YNNKEL (reference sequence). The CDR3 runs 17 residues. The CDR3 sequence: CASSQVAGRENTGELFF. For the CDR3, the DNA is TGTGCCAGCAGCCAAGTGGCGGGAAGGGAAAACACCGGGGAGCTGTTTTTT.

The chain combines TRBV6-2 or TRBV6-3 with TRBJ2-3; 10 bases are shared with TRBD2. The CDR3 has 16 amino acids. In germline, CDR1 is MNHEY, CDR2 SVGEGT. Germline trimming cut 6 bases from V and 3 bases from J; bases unmatched to any gene: 9. CDR3 in amino acids: CASSPGGAGGTDTQYF. The CDR3 region has the DNA TGTGCCAGCAGCCCCGGTGGAGCGGGAGGGACAGATACGCAGTATTTT.

The rearrangement joins TRBV10-1 to TRBJ2-7, with 8 bases fitting TRBD2. This CDR3 has 16 residues. The germline V gene has CDR1 WNHNN and CDR2 SYGVQD (reference sequence). The V segment lost 0 bases and the J segment 3 bases; nucleotides outside the gene matches: 7. CDR3 residues: CASSESHVAGGYEQYF. CDR3 nucleotides: TGCGCCAGCAGTGAGTCGCATGTGGCGGGAGGCTACGAGCAGTACTTC.

This clone was recorded only once. This rearrangement joins TRBV27 to TRBJ2-7, with D possibly TRBD1 on 6 matching bases. Trimming shortened V by 5 bases and J by 2 bases, and 10 bases separated the two germline ends. The CDR3 has 13 amino acids. Germline lookup yields CDR1 MNHEY and CDR2 SMNVEV (reference sequence). The chain's CDR3 is CASSQGQTYEQYF. Here the CDR3 DNA reads TGTGCCAGCAGTCAGGGGCAGACCTACGAGCAGTACTTC.

The chain is built from TRBV9 and TRBJ2-7, with 7 bases matching TRBD2. Germline V gene data show CDR1 as SGDLS and CDR2 as YYNGEE. After removal of 10 bases from V and 7 bases from J, the junction contained 8 bases not matched to a gene. This CDR3 spans 11 amino acids. In DNA form, the CDR3 reads TGTGCCTATGTTGGGGAGGGGGAGCAGTACTTC. This gives the protein CAYVGEGEQYF.

Details on this clone: This same CDR3 is encoded by further DNA sequences in the sample. This rearrangement joins TRBV28 to TRBJ1-5, with D hard to call. From germline, CDR1 is MDHEN and CDR2 SYDVKM. The V end was cut by 2 bases, the J end by 5 bases, with 4 bases between. This CDR3 is 12 amino acids long. CDR3 in DNA: TGTGCCAGCAGTTTACCCGATCAGCCCCAGCATTTT. This translates into CASSLPDQPQHF.

V usage is TRBV4-2 and J usage is TRBJ2-7, with D maybe TRBD1 (5 bases). Germline CDR1 reads LGHNA; CDR2 reads YNFKEQ. Trimming took 2 bases from V and 3 from J, leaving 14 bases between them. The length of the CDR3 is 15 residues. This CDR3 is CASSQLPDRNYEQYF. CDR3 nucleotide sequence: TGTGCCAGCAGCCAATTACCAGACAGAAACTACGAGCAGTACTTC.

The chain carries TRBV9 and TRBJ1-1; D uncertain. Per germline, CDR1 SGDLS and CDR2 YYNGEE. Trimming removed 3 bases from V and 3 bases from J, with 12 bases in between. The CDR3 is 14 residues long. CDR3 in amino acids: CASSAKFADTEAFF. CDR3 nucleotides: TGTGCCAGCAGCGCCAAATTCGCGGACACTGAAGCTTTCTTT.

The V call is TRBV5-4, the J call TRBJ2-1, with D maybe TRBD1 (6 bases). Trimming removed 4 bases at V and 9 bases at J, with 14 bases between. CDR1 and CDR2 (germline): SGHNT, YYREEE (reference sequence). The CDR3 spans 13 residues. The CDR3 sequence is CASSPTGQSEQFF. Here the CDR3 DNA reads TGTGCCAGCAGCCCTACCGGACAGTCTGAGCAGTTCTTC.

V usage is TRBV28 and J usage is TRBJ1-4; 10 positions agree with TRBD1. Germline trimming cut 3 bases from V and 4 bases from J; bases unmatched to any gene: 5. Germline V gene data show CDR1 as MDHEN and CDR2 as SYDVKM. The CDR3 covers 16 residues. Written as DNA, the CDR3 is TGTGCCAGCAGTTTCAGGGGGACAGGGGTTAATGAAAAACTGTTTTTT. Translating it yields CASSFRGTGVNEKLFF.

DNA of the CDR3: TGCGCCAGCTGTTTGGCGGGAGAAGGTACAGATACGCAGTATTTT. This encodes CASCLAGEGTDTQYF. V and J are TRBV10-1 and TRBJ2-3; 7 nucleotides agree with TRBD2. J lost 3 bases, V lost 8 bases, and 11 bases had no gene match. Germline-derived CDR1 and CDR2 are WNHNN and SYGVQD (reference sequence). The CDR3 is 15 residues long.